This record looks at one TCR beta chain sequence and its context. This entry is derived from a study of blood T cell repertoires in COVID-19. In the study overall: PBMCs, B-cell-depleted T cells, or T cells provided the cDNA or gDNA that made up the material.

Germline-derived CDR1 and CDR2 are SGHDN and FVKESK. Between the trimmed V and J ends, which lost 4 bases and 3 bases, there was a span of 13 bases. This CDR3 spans 15 amino acids. Profiled with immunoSEQ multiplex PCR; TCRdb holds only in-frame clones, not every one. The sample records 210,000 or so clones, over 75% being singletons. Sequencing input: peripheral blood. V gene TRBV14 combines with J gene TRBJ1-3, with a possible D match to TRBD1 (6 bases). This clonotype was obtained from a man in his forties or fifties with COVID-19, enrolled during active disease. Here the CDR3 DNA reads TGTGCCAGCAGCCCTCCGGGGGGCTTTGGAAACACCATATATTTT. Its translation: CASSPPGGFGNTIYF. The full variable domain, its missing parts supplied by reference TRBV14 and TRBJ1-3, is EAGVTQFPSHSVIEKGQTVTLRCDPISGHDNLYWYRRVMGKEIKFLLHFVKESKQDESGMPNNRFLAERTGGTYSTLKVQPAELEDSGVYFCASSPPGGFGNTIYFGEGSWLTVV.